This TCR beta chain was documented in a study of post-analysis software for immune sequencing data. Background on the study: Disease trajectories encompassed relapsing-remitting, secondary progressive and progressive-relapsing multiple sclerosis. Points from the study as a whole: Under the F measure, samples that were prepared in one batch clustered strongly together. Patients had higher frequencies than controls of a handful of TRBV segments, including TRBV5-6, TRBV5-1 and TRBV20-1. People with multiple sclerosis had a significantly lower normalized Chao1 diversity than controls did.

Germline values: CDR1 SQVTM, CDR2 ANQGSEA. J was trimmed by 6 bases and V by 4 bases; bases with no gene match: 4. The CDR3 extends over 12 amino acids. Details on this clonotype: Its antigen is unknown.

Unique molecular identifiers were built into the TCR beta cDNA libraries. T cells numbering roughly 1 to 10 million yielded some 520,000 cDNA molecules. MiXCR, run by TCRdb on the PCR reads, gives a single entry per CDR3 protein. The sample contains a few hundred thousand distinct CDR3 sequences, approximately 37% of which appear only once. The V gene is TRBV29-1, the J gene TRBJ2-7; 9 nucleotides line up with TRBD2. The material sequenced was blood. The sequence derives from a girl under 10 years old with multiple sclerosis. The CDR3 DNA follows: TGCAGCGTTGGCGGGGGGGCCGGCGAGCAGTACTTC. It yields the protein CSVGGGAGEQYF.